The 21 T cell receptor beta chains below all came from one sample that was sequenced in a study of CD8 T cells in Susac syndrome. After extraction with the RNeasy kit, 0.5 to 1 ug of the RNA was reverse transcribed using random hexamers. TCRdb re-derived calls from the immunoSEQ multiplex PCR reads in MiXCR, one entry per CDR3 protein. The sample carries 150,000 to 200,000 distinct CDR3 sequences, about 95% recorded once. The sequencing input was CD4+ T cells from PBMCs. Source of these receptors: a human donor in good health.

The chain links TRBV12-3 or TRBV12-4 to TRBJ1-4, with a possible D match to TRBD1 (5 bases). V was shortened by 5 bases and J by 6 bases, with 7 bases between the two germline ends. This CDR3 is 12 amino acids long. CDR3 sequence reads: CASSRDDEKLFF. The CDR3 DNA reads TGTGCCAGCAGTAGGGACGATGAAAAACTGTTTTTT.

Written as DNA, the CDR3 is TGTGCCAGCAGCTTCCGGACGGGAAACTACGAGCAGTACTTC. It encodes CASSFRTGNYEQYF. The rearrangement joins TRBV7-2 to TRBJ2-7; weak D call: TRBD2 (5 bases). The germline CDR1 and CDR2 sequences are SGHTA and FQGNSA. This CDR3 has 14 amino acids. The V end was cut by 3 bases, the J end by 3 bases, with 12 bases between.

The chain is built from TRBV6-5 and TRBJ2-3; 7 bases line up with TRBD2. This CDR3 is 15 amino acids long. Germline loops: CDR1 MNHEY, CDR2 SVGAGI. The V segment lost 10 bases and the J segment 3 bases; nucleotides outside the gene matches: 13. The CDR3 DNA reads TGTGCCACGGGGAGGGGTCTTAAGCAGACAGATACGCAGTATTTT. The encoded protein is CATGRGLKQTDTQYF.

The V gene is TRBV20-1, the J gene TRBJ1-3; D call uncertain. Trimming shortened V by 4 bases and J by 0 bases, and 10 bases separated the two germline ends. Germline V lookup: CDR1 DFQATT, CDR2 SNEGSKA (reference sequence). This CDR3 contains 14 residues. The CDR3: CSATLPGSGNTIYF. The DNA of the CDR3 is TGCAGTGCTACTCTCCCCGGCTCTGGAAACACCATATATTTT.

This chain joins TRBV15 and TRBJ2-3, with D unclear. Germline loops: CDR1 LNHNV, CDR2 YYDKDF (reference sequence). This CDR3 has 11 residues. V shed 0 bases and J shed 10 bases, with 5 bases lying between them. CDR3: CATSREGSQYF. CDR3 nucleotide sequence: TGTGCCACCAGCAGAGAAGGATCGCAGTATTTT.

The chain links TRBV30 to TRBJ1-2; D not resolved. The CDR3 is 12 residues long. V was shortened by 4 bases and J by 5 bases, with 11 bases between the two germline ends. From germline, CDR1 is GTSNPN and CDR2 SVGIG (reference sequence). In DNA, the CDR3 is TGTGCCTGGACCTTTTCAGGATATGGCTACACCTTC. It translates to CAWTFSGYGYTF.

The rearrangement links TRBV7-8 to TRBJ2-2; weak D call: TRBD1 (6 bases). CDR1 is SGHVS, CDR2 FQNEAQ, per germline. V lost 3 bases and J 3 bases, leaving 14 bases between the germline ends. The CDR3 has 16 amino acids. CDR3 DNA sequence: TGTGCCAGCAGCTTGCTTCGAGGGGGTTACACCGGGGAGCTGTTTTTT. Translated, it gives CASSLLRGGYTGELFF.

The J gene is TRBJ2-1, the V gene TRBV7-9; no firm D call. Germline V gene sequence: CDR1 SEHNR, CDR2 FQNEAQ (reference sequence). V lost 5 bases to trimming and J lost 2 bases, with 19 bases between them. The CDR3 has 17 amino acids. The CDR3 loop reads CASSQEKWRNAYNEQFF. Here the CDR3 DNA reads TGTGCCAGCAGCCAAGAGAAGTGGCGGAACGCCTACAATGAGCAGTTCTTC.

J is TRBJ2-5 and V is TRBV2; 8 bases are a match to TRBD1. From germline, CDR1 is SNHLY and CDR2 FYNNEI. Trimming removed 7 bases from V and 5 bases from J; junction bases left unmatched: 6. CDR3 length equals 13 residues. CDR3 bases: TGTGCCAGCACCCGGACAGGGCACGAGACCCAGTACTTC. Amino acids: CASTRTGHETQYF.

The chain combines TRBV5-1 with TRBJ2-2, with unresolved D. This CDR3 comprises 15 residues. Trimming cost V 1 base and J 0 bases, with 7 bases left between them. Germline lookup yields CDR1 SGHRS and CDR2 YFSETQ. CDR3 nucleotide sequence: TGCGCCAGCAGCTTGCAGGCGGCGAACACCGGGGAGCTGTTTTTT. Translating gives CASSLQAANTGELFF.

The chain uses TRBV3-1 and TRBJ2-1; D is perhaps TRBD1 (6 bases). CDR1 is LGHDT, CDR2 YNNKEL, per germline (reference sequence). This CDR3 comprises 15 residues. The ends were cut back, 4 bases at V and 4 bases at J, with 14 bases in the middle. Here the CDR3 DNA reads TGTGCCAGCAGCCTCCGGACAGACAATTACAATGAGCAGTTCTTC. It yields the protein CASSLRTDNYNEQFF.

The chain joins TRBV7-9 to TRBJ2-3, with D perhaps TRBD2 (5 bases). Trimming removed 5 bases at V and 2 bases at J, with 14 bases between. Looked up from germline, CDR1 is SEHNR and CDR2 is FQNEAQ (reference sequence). The CDR3 is 15 residues long. The CDR3 reads CASSPGLDTTDTQYF. The CDR3 DNA sequence: TGTGCCAGCAGCCCTGGACTCGATACCACAGATACGCAGTATTTT.

The chain joins TRBV29-1 to TRBJ2-4, with D possibly being TRBD2 (5 bases). Trimming stripped 7 bases from V and 1 base from J, with 11 bases between. CDR3 length: 13 residues. The V gene's germline CDR1 is SQVTM and CDR2 ANQGSEA. In nucleotides, the CDR3 is TGCAGCGGCTCACGGGGTGCCAAAAACATTCAGTACTTC. It encodes CSGSRGAKNIQYF.

The chain combines TRBV6-6 with TRBJ2-1; the D gene is possibly TRBD2 (6 bases). The CDR3 has 16 residues. Germline-derived CDR1 and CDR2 are MNHNY and SVGAGI (reference sequence). Between the trimmed V and J ends, which lost 0 bases and 7 bases, there was a span of 16 bases. CDR3 amino acids: CASSYSSGNIGNEQFF. The CDR3 bases are TGTGCCAGCAGTTACTCTAGCGGAAACATTGGTAATGAGCAGTTCTTC.

The chain joins TRBV29-1 to TRBJ2-5; no clear D gene. The CDR3 runs 14 residues. Germline values: CDR1 SQVTM, CDR2 ANQGSEA. Trimming pared 2 bases from V and 0 bases from J, leaving 10 bases between. CDR3 nucleotides: TGCAGCGTTGAATCGGCAGGTTACCAAGAGACCCAGTACTTC. Its protein is CSVESAGYQETQYF.

The rearrangement uses TRBV7-9 and TRBJ2-3; D may match TRBD1 or TRBD2 (5 bases each). Germline V gene data show CDR1 as SEHNR and CDR2 as FQNEAQ (reference sequence). This CDR3 spans 12 amino acids. Deletions cut 4 bases from V and 9 bases from J, with 11 bases between. This CDR3 reads CASSWDGHTQYF. CDR3 bases: TGTGCCAGCAGCTGGGACGGCCACACGCAGTATTTT.

This chain connects TRBV12-3 or TRBV12-4 to TRBJ2-5; no definite D call. CDR3 size: 13 residues. V was trimmed by 3 bases and J by 5 bases, leaving 10 bases between them. CDR3 amino acids: CASSLGPAETQYF. The CDR3 DNA is TGTGCCAGCAGTTTGGGTCCCGCGGAGACCCAGTACTTC.

This CDR3 reads CASRRLAGDTGELFF. CDR3 coding DNA: TGTGCCAGCAGGCGACTAGCGGGAGACACCGGGGAGCTGTTTTTT. The genes are TRBV28 and TRBJ2-2, with 12 bases that match TRBD2. This CDR3 has 15 amino acids. Germline-derived CDR1 and CDR2 are MDHEN and SYDVKM. V lost 6 bases and J lost 3; bases outside the gene matches: 2.

The CDR3 sequence: CAWSVLAGQGLNGYTF. The CDR3 DNA reads TGTGCCTGGAGTGTACTGGCGGGACAGGGCCTCAATGGCTACACCTTC. The gene calls are TRBV30 and TRBJ1-2; 9 bases fit TRBD1. This CDR3 is 16 amino acids long. V lost 0 bases, J lost 6 bases, and 11 bases stayed unmatched. Looked up from germline, CDR1 is GTSNPN and CDR2 is SVGIG (reference sequence).

The rearrangement joins TRBV20-1 to TRBJ1-5, with TRBD1 as a possible D gene (6 bases). V shed 6 bases and J shed 7 bases, with 16 bases lying between them. The CDR3 loop spans 13 amino acids. Germline values: CDR1 DFQATT, CDR2 SNEGSKA (reference sequence). The DNA of the CDR3 is TGCAGTGCGCGCCGGGGGCCCAGACAGCCCCAGCATTTT. Translation: CSARRGPRQPQHF.

The chain couples TRBV30 to TRBJ1-5; D is undetermined. Germline V gives CDR1 GTSNPN, CDR2 SVGIG (reference sequence). V lost 0 bases to trimming and J lost 7 bases, with 10 bases between them. The CDR3 totals 13 residues. The DNA for the CDR3 is TGTGCCTGGAGTGTAGGGAGTGAGCAGCCCCAGCATTTT. Its translation: CAWSVGSEQPQHF.